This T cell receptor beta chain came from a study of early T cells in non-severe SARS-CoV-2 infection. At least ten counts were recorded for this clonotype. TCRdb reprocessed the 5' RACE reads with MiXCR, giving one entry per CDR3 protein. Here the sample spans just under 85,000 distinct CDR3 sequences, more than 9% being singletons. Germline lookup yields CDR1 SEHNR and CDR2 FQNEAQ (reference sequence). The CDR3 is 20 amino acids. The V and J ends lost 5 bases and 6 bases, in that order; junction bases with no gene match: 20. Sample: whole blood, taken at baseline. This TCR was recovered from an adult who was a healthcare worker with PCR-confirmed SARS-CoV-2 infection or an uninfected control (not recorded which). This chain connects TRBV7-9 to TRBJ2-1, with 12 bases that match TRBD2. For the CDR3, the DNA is TGTGCCAGCAGCCCTAAGCTAAAAGCGAATCTAGCGGGAGGGGCCAATGAGCAGTTCTTC. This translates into CASSPKLKANLAGGANEQFF.